These T cell receptor beta chains were read from a single sample in a study of post-analysis software for immune sequencing data. In TCRdb, the PCR reads were re-called with MiXCR into one record per CDR3 protein. The profile shows about 500,000 distinct CDR3 sequences, 45% of them singletons. The sample taken for sequencing was blood. All receptors derive from a girl under 18 with multiple sclerosis. Both conserved end residues are part of each CDR3. Fields, in order: CDR3 DNA, CDR3 protein, V gene, clone size, D gene, J gene. A D gene is named only where the DNA matches it firmly. Part of the rows lack a size; the others show once, few, many or a class for expanded clones.

TGTGCCACCCACTGGGGGACCTCTGGGGCCAACGTCCTGACTTTC,CATHWGTSGANVLTF,TRBV28,.,.,TRBJ2-6
TGCAGCGTTGTTCCTTCAAATGAGCAGTTCTTC,CSVVPSNEQFF,TRBV29-1,.,.,TRBJ2-1
TGCGCCAGCAGCACAGAACCGGGACATAAGCCGTCCGAGCAGTACTTC,CASSTEPGHKPSEQYF,TRBV5-1,.,.,TRBJ2-7
TGTGCCAGCAGCCGGAAGACTAGCGGGAGCGACATTCAGTACTTC,CASSRKTSGSDIQYF,TRBV4-2,.,TRBD2,TRBJ2-4
TGTGCCAGCAGTAGCACTGAAGGGTCCTTTAACTATGGCTACACCTTC,CASSSTEGSFNYGYTF,TRBV6-1,.,.,TRBJ1-2
TGCAGTGCTAGAGGACAGGCCCCAAGGAATCAGCCCCAGCATTTT,CSARGQAPRNQPQHF,TRBV20-1,.,.,TRBJ1-5
TGTGCCAGCAGTTACAGGGCAGGGGGCACCTACGAGCAGTACTTC,CASSYRAGGTYEQYF,TRBV6-5,.,TRBD1,TRBJ2-7
TGTGCCAGCAGCCTGGCTCGGGACTTATATAATTCACCCCTCCACTTT,CASSLARDLYNSPLHF,TRBV7-6,.,.,TRBJ1-6
TGTGCCAGCAGCCCCAGAAGTCTTAGCAATGAGCAGTTCTTC,CASSPRSLSNEQFF,TRBV7-2,.,.,TRBJ2-1
TGTGCCAGCAGTGAACCGACTTATCGGCCCCAGCATTTT,CASSEPTYRPQHF,TRBV2,.,.,TRBJ1-5
TGCAGCGTTGGAAAAGGGAGCTCCTACGAGCAGTACTTC,CSVGKGSSYEQYF,TRBV29-1,.,.,TRBJ2-7
TGTGCCAGCAGTTACTCGAAAGGGACAGGGGGCGGAGGCTACACCTTC,CASSYSKGTGGGGYTF,TRBV6-5,few,TRBD1,TRBJ1-2
TGCAGCGTTGACGGCGGCTACACCTTC,CSVDGGYTF,TRBV29-1,.,.,TRBJ1-2
TGTGCCAGCAGCGTCTCCTCAGGGGCCAGCTCCTACAATGAGCAGTTCTTC,CASSVSSGASSYNEQFF,TRBV7-6,.,.,TRBJ2-1
TGTGCCAGCAGCCGCTCGGGGGACTCTGGGGCCAACGTCCTGACTTTC,CASSRSGDSGANVLTF,TRBV12-3/TRBV12-4,.,.,TRBJ2-6
TGTGCCACCAGTTTAAAGGGCTACACTGAAGCTTTCTTT,CATSLKGYTEAFF,TRBV12-3/TRBV12-4,.,.,TRBJ1-1
TGTGCCAGCACTCGATGGACAGGTGGTCGCCAAGAGACCCAGTACTTC,CASTRWTGGRQETQYF,TRBV9,.,TRBD1,TRBJ2-5
TGCGCCAGCAGCTCCGGTCCTAGCGGGCCTTACAATGAGCAGTTCTTC,CASSSGPSGPYNEQFF,TRBV5-1,.,TRBD2,TRBJ2-1
TGCGCCAGCAGCCAAGGTTCAGCTTCTACCTACAATGAGCAGTTCTTC,CASSQGSASTYNEQFF,TRBV4-1,.,.,TRBJ2-1
TGCAGTGCTAGGTCTCTACGCTCCGGTTCATCAGATACGCAGTATTTT,CSARSLRSGSSDTQYF,TRBV20-1,.,.,TRBJ2-3
TGCAGTGCTAGAGATACTAGCGGGAGTTCGGTAGATACGCAGTATTTT,CSARDTSGSSVDTQYF,TRBV20-1,.,TRBD2,TRBJ2-3
TGTGCCAGCAGCGCAGGTCGGGGGGAGACCCAGTACTTC,CASSAGRGETQYF,TRBV7-3,few,.,TRBJ2-5
TGCAGCGTAGCCCCCGGGACAAGGGTCCGGGATACGCAGTATTTT,CSVAPGTRVRDTQYF,TRBV29-1,few,.,TRBJ2-3
TGTGCCAGCAGCCAGGCCCTCACAGGGGGCGTAGGCGAGCAGTACTTC,CASSQALTGGVGEQYF,TRBV3-1,.,TRBD1,TRBJ2-7
TGTGCCAGCAGTGCCTATGGAAGGGATCAAGAGACCCAGTACTTC,CASSAYGRDQETQYF,TRBV6-1,.,.,TRBJ2-5
TGTGCCACCAGTGCCGGGCTGAAAGAGACCCAGTACTTC,CATSAGLKETQYF,TRBV15,few,.,TRBJ2-5
TGCAGTGCTAGAGATCGGGGGACTCCCTACGAGCAGTACTTC,CSARDRGTPYEQYF,TRBV20-1,many,.,TRBJ2-7
TGCAGTGCACCTCGGCGCGGGGATCTTAATCAGCCCCAGCATTTT,CSAPRRGDLNQPQHF,TRBV20-1,.,.,TRBJ1-5
TGTGCCAGCATCCCGGGACAGAATTCCTACGAGCAGTACTTC,CASIPGQNSYEQYF,TRBV6-6,.,TRBD1,TRBJ2-7
TGTGCCAGCAGTTTACTGACAGGGCAGGGCCAAGAGACCCAGTACTTC,CASSLLTGQGQETQYF,TRBV28,few,TRBD1,TRBJ2-5
TGTGCCAGCAGCTTGCCTTCCGGGGGATATGGCTACACCTTC,CASSLPSGGYGYTF,TRBV7-2,.,.,TRBJ1-2
TGTGCCATCAGTGAGTCGGGGGGACAGGGGTCTTCTGGGGCCAACGTCCTGACTTTC,CAISESGGQGSSGANVLTF,TRBV10-3,.,TRBD1,TRBJ2-6
TGTGCCAGCAGCTTAGATGCCAGACCTACCGGGGAGCTGTTTTTT,CASSLDARPTGELFF,TRBV7-9,.,.,TRBJ2-2
TGCAGTGCTAGGTCTGGGGGGCAGGCCACTGAAGCTTTCTTT,CSARSGGQATEAFF,TRBV20-1,few,.,TRBJ1-1
TGCAGCGTCAACCAACAGACTGACCGGGACAGGGGAACAAATGGGGCAGATACGCAGTATTTT,CSVNQQTDRDRGTNGADTQYF,TRBV29-1,few,TRBD1,TRBJ2-3
TGCAGTGCTTCGATAAGACAAGGCCAAGAGACCCAGTACTTC,CSASIRQGQETQYF,TRBV20-1,.,.,TRBJ2-5
TGTGCCAGCCGACCAGATTCTGGAAACACCATATATTTT,CASRPDSGNTIYF,TRBV19,.,.,TRBJ1-3
TGTGCCAGCAGTGCCGGGACAGGGGAGGCTCAGCCCCAGCATTTT,CASSAGTGEAQPQHF,TRBV6-1,.,TRBD1,TRBJ1-5
TGCAGCGTTGAACCACGTTTCGCAGATACGCAGTATTTT,CSVEPRFADTQYF,TRBV29-1,.,.,TRBJ2-3
TGTGCCAACAGTGTCCTCGATGGCTCGGGCACAGATACGCAGTATTTT,CANSVLDGSGTDTQYF,TRBV7-3,.,.,TRBJ2-3
TGTGCCAGCAGCTTAACTAGGACAGGGCTGCAGGACGAGCAGTACTTC,CASSLTRTGLQDEQYF,TRBV11-2,few,TRBD1,TRBJ2-7